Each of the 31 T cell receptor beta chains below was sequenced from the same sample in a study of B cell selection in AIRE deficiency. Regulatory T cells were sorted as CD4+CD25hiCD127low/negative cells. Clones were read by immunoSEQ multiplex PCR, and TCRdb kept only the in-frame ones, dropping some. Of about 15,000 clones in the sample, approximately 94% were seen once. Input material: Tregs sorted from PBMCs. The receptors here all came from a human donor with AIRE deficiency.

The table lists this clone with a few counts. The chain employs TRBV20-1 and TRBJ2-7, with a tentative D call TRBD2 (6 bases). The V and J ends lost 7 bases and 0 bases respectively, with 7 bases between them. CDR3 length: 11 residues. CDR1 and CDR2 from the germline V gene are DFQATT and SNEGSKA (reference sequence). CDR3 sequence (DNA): TGCAGTGGGAGGGACTCCTACGAGCAGTACTTC. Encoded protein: CSGRDSYEQYF.

The DNA for the CDR3 is TGTGCCAGCAGCTTAGGGAGGCAGGCACACCAAGAGACCCAGTACTTC. Translated, it gives CASSLGRQAHQETQYF. The chain recombines TRBV7-3 with TRBJ2-5; TRBD2 is a possible D gene (6 bases). In germline, CDR1 is SGHTA, CDR2 FQGTGA. The CDR3 has 16 amino acids. Trimming cost V 2 bases and J 0 bases, with 13 bases left between them.

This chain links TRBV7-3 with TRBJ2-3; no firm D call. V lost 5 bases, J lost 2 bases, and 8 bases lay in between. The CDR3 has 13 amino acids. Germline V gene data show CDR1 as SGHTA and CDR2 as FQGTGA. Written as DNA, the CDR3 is TGTGCCAGCAGCAAAAACCCCACAGATACGCAGTATTTT. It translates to CASSKNPTDTQYF.

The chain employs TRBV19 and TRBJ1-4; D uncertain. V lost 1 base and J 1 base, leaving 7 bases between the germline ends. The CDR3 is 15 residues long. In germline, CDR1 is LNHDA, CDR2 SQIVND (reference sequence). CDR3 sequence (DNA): TGTGCCAGTAGTATAGCAGGCGTAACTAATGAAAAACTGTTTTTT. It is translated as CASSIAGVTNEKLFF.

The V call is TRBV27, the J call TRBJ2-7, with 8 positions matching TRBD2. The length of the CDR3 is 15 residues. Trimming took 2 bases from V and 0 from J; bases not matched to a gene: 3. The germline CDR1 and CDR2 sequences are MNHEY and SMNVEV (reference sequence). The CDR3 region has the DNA TGTGCCAGCAGTTTACGGGAGGGCGCCTCCTACGAGCAGTACTTC. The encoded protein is CASSLREGASYEQYF.

CDR3 DNA sequence: TGTGCCAGTAGTAAGGACAGGGGCGATACGCAGTATTTT. Protein product: CASSKDRGDTQYF. This chain uses TRBV19 with TRBJ2-3, with 9 nucleotides matching TRBD1. The germline gives CDR1 LNHDA, CDR2 SQIVND (reference sequence). V dropped 4 bases and J dropped 6; count of bases not matched to a gene: 2. This CDR3 has 13 residues.

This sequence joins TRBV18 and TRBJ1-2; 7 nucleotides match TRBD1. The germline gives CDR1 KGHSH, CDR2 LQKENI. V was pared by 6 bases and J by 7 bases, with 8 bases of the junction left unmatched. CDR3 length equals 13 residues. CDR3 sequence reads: CASSETGEIGYTF. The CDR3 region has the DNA TGTGCCAGCTCGGAAACAGGGGAAATTGGCTACACCTTC.

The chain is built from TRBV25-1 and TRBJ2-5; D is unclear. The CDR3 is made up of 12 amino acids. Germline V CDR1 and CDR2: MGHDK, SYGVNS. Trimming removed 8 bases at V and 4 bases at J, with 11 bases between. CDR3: CASGSTPETQYF. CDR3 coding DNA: TGTGCCAGCGGATCTACCCCAGAGACCCAGTACTTC.

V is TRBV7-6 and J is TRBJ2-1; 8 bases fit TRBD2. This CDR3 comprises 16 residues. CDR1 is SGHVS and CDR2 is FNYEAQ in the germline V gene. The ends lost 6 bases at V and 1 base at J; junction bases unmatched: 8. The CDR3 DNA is TGTGCCAGCAGTCCAGGGCGGGGGGCTTCCTACAATGAGCAGTTCTTC. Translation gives CASSPGRGASYNEQFF.

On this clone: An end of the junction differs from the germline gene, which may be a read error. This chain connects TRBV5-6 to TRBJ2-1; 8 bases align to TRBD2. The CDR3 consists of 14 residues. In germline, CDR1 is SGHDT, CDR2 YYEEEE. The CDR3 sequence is CASTYLGSGRGMVF. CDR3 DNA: TGTGCCAGCACCTACCTGGGGAGCGGGAGAGGGATGGTCTTC. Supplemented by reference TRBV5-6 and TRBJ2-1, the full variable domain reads DAGVTQSPTHLIKTRGQQVTLRCSPKSGHDTVSWYQQALGQGPQFIFQYYEEEERQRGNFPDRFSGHQFPNYSSELNVNALLLGDSALYLCASTYLGSGRGMVFGPGTRLTVL.

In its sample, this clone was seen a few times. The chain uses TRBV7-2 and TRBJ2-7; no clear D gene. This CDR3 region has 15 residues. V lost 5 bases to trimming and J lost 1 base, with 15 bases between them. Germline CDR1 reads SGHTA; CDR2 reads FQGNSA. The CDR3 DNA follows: TGTGCCAGCAGCGGCTTGGACCGTTGGTCCTACGAGCAGTACTTC. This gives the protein CASSGLDRWSYEQYF.

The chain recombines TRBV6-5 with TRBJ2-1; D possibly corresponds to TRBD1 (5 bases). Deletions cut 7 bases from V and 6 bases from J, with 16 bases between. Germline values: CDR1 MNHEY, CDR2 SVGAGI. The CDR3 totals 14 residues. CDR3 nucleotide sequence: TGTGCCAGCAAGAAACAGGCCGACCTCAATGAGCAGTTCTTC. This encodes CASKKQADLNEQFF.

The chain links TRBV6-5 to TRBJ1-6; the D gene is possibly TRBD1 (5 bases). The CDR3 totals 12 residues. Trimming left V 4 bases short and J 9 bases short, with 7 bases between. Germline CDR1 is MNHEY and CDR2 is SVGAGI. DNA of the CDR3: TGTGCCAGCAGTTGGGGGGGTTCACCCCTCCACTTT. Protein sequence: CASSWGGSPLHF.

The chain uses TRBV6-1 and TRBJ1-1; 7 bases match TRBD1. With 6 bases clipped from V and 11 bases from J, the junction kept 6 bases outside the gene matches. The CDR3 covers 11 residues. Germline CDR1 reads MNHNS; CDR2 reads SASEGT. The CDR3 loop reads CASRQGWEAFF. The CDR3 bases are TGTGCCAGCAGACAGGGGTGGGAGGCTTTCTTT.

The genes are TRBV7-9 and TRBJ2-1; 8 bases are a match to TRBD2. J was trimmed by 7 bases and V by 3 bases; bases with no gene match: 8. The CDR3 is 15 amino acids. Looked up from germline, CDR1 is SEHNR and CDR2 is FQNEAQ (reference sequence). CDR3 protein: CASSFVSGGPNEQFF. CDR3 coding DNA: TGTGCCAGCAGCTTTGTTTCGGGAGGGCCAAATGAGCAGTTCTTC.

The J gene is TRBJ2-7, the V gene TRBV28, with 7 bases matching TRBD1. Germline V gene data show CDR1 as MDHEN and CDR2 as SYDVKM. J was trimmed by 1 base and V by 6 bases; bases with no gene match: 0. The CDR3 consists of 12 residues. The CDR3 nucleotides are TGTGCCAGCAGGACAGGGTCCTACGAGCAGTACTTC. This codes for CASRTGSYEQYF.

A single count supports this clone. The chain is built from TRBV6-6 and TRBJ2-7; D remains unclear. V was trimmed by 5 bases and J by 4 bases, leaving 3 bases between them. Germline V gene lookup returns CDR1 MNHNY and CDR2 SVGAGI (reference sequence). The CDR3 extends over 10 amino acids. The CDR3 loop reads CASSEYEQYF. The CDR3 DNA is TGTGCCAGCAGTGAATACGAGCAGTACTTC.

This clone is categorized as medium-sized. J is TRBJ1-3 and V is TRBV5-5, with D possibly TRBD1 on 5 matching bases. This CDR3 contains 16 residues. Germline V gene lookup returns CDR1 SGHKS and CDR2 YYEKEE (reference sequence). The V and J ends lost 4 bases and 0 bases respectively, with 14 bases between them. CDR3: CASSKIPGNSGNTIYF. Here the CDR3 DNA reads TGTGCCAGCAGCAAGATCCCAGGGAACTCTGGAAACACCATATATTTT. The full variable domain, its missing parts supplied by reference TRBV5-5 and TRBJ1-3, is DAGVTQSPTHLIKTRGQQVTLRCSPISGHKSVSWYQQVLGQGPQFIFQYYEKEERGRGNFPDRFSARQFPNYSSELNVNALLLGDSALYLCASSKIPGNSGNTIYFGEGSWLTVV.

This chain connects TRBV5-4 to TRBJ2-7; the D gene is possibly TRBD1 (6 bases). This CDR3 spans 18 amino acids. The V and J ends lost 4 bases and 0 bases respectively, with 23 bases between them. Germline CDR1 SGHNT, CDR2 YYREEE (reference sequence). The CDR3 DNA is TGTGCCAGCAGCCCTGGGCCATCCGGGACAAGAAGCTCCTACGAGCAGTACTTC. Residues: CASSPGPSGTRSSYEQYF.

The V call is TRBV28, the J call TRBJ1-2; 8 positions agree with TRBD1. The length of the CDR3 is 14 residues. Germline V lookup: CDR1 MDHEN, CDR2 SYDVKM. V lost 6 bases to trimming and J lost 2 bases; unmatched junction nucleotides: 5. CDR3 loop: CASRRQGSNYGYTF. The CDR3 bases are TGTGCCAGCAGAAGACAGGGGAGCAACTATGGCTACACCTTC.

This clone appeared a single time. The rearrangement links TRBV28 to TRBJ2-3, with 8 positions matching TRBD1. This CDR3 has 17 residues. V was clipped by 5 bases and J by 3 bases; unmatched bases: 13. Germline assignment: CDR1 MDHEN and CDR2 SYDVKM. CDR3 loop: CASSARGRLVRTDTQYF. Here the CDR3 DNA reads TGTGCCAGCAGTGCCAGGGGGCGCTTGGTTCGGACAGATACGCAGTATTTT.

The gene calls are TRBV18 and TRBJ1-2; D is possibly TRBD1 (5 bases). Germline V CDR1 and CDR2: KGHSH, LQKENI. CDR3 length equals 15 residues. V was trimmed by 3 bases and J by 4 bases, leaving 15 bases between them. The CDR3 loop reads CASSPDATGSYGYTF. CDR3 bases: TGTGCCAGCTCACCGGACGCTACAGGTTCCTATGGCTACACCTTC.

CDR3 in amino acids: CASSIGTLSSGNTIYF. The CDR3 nucleotides are TGTGCCAGCAGCATCGGGACACTTAGCTCTGGAAACACCATATATTTT. V is TRBV7-2 and J is TRBJ1-3; tentatively, D is TRBD1 (6 bases). Trimming stripped 5 bases from V and 0 bases from J, with 14 bases between. Germline CDR1 reads SGHTA; CDR2 reads FQGNSA. CDR3 length: 16 residues.

CDR3 in amino acids: CASSRSRDRAASEQYF. DNA for the CDR3: TGCGCCAGCAGCCGCTCAAGGGACAGGGCAGCCTCCGAGCAGTACTTC. The J gene is TRBJ2-7, the V gene TRBV4-3, with 9 bases identical to TRBD1. The CDR3 extends over 16 amino acids. Per germline, CDR1 LGHNA and CDR2 YSLEER. J lost 6 bases, V lost 4 bases, and 13 bases had no gene match.

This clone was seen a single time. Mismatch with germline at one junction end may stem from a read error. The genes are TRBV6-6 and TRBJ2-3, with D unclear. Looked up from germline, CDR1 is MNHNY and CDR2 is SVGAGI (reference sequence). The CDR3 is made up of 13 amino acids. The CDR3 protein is CASSYSTRSTPYF. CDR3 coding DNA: TGTGCCAGCAGTTACTCGACGAGGTCTACGCCGTATTTT.

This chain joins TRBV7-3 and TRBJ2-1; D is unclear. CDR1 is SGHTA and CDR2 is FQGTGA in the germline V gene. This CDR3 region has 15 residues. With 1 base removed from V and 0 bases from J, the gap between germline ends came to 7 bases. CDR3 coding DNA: TGTGCCAGCAGCTTAATGGGCAGCTCCTACAATGAGCAGTTCTTC. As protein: CASSLMGSSYNEQFF.

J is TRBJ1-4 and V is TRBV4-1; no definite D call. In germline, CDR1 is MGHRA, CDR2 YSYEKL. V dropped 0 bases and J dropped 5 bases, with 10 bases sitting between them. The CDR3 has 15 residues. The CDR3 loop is CASSQDWLRNEKLFF. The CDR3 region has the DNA TGCGCCAGCAGCCAAGATTGGCTTCGAAATGAAAAACTGTTTTTT.

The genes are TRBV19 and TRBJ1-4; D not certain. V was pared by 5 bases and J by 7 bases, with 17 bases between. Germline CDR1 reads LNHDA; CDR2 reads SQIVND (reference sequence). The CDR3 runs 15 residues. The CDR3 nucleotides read TGTGCCAGTAGTGCCCTCGTGGTAAGAGCTGAAAAACTGTTTTTT. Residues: CASSALVVRAEKLFF.

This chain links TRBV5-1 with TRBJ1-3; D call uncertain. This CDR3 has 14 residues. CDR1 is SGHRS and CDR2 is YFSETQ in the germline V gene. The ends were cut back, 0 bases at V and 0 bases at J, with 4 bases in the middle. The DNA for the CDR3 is TGCGCCAGCAGCTTGGGAGGCTCTGGAAACACCATATATTTT. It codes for CASSLGGSGNTIYF.

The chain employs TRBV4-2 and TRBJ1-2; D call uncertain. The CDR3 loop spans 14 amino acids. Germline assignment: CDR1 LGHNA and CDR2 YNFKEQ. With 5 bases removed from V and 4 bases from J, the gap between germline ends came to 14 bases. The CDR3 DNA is TGTGCCAGCAGCTTGACAAGATCCGCCTATGGCTACACCTTC. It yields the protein CASSLTRSAYGYTF.

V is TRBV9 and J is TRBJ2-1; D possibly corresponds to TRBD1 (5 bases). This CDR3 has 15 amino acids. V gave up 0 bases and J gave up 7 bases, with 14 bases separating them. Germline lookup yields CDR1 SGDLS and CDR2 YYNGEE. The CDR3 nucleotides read TGTGCCAGCAGCGTAGCTACTACCCCAGGGAATGAGCAGTTCTTC. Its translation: CASSVATTPGNEQFF.